A single sample gave rise to the 20 T cell receptor beta chains below, sequenced in a study of cytomegalovirus exposure and HLA in healthy donors. The primer mix had 60 Vbeta and 13 Jbeta primers. TCRdb's copy holds only in-frame clones and misses some; the assay was immunoSEQ multiplex PCR. The sample carries roughly 130,000 clones, roughly two thirds recorded once. Sequenced input: PBMCs. The receptors derive from a young man in good health and CMV-seropositive.

The V and J genes are TRBV5-1 and TRBJ1-1, with D possibly matching TRBD1 (6 bases). Trimming left V 6 bases short and J 4 bases short, with 16 bases between. Germline assignment: CDR1 SGHRS and CDR2 YFSETQ. This CDR3 has 14 residues. Written as DNA, the CDR3 is TGCGCCAGCACCTCGGACAGCAGAATCACTGAAGCTTTCTTT. Its protein is CASTSDSRITEAFF.

The chain joins TRBV6-1 to TRBJ2-5; 8 positions match TRBD1. Germline lookup yields CDR1 MNHNS and CDR2 SASEGT. CDR3 size: 14 residues. V dropped 4 bases and J dropped 4; count of bases not matched to a gene: 5. In DNA form, the CDR3 reads TGTGCCAGCAGTGCGGACAGGGCTAGAGAGACCCAGTACTTC. It specifies CASSADRARETQYF.

This sequence joins TRBV6-6 and TRBJ1-1; 7 nucleotides agree with TRBD1. Trimming at V came to 6 bases and at J to 0 bases, leaving 7 bases not matched to a gene. The CDR3 runs 15 residues. Looked up from germline, CDR1 is MNHNY and CDR2 is SVGAGI (reference sequence). The CDR3 sequence is CASRPPTGMNTEAFF. The CDR3 nucleotides read TGTGCCAGCAGACCTCCGACAGGGATGAACACTGAAGCTTTCTTT.

This chain connects TRBV4-2 to TRBJ1-4; D is uncertain. The V end lost 4 bases, the J end lost 5 bases, and 14 bases lay between the germline ends. Germline-derived CDR1 and CDR2 are LGHNA and YNFKEQ. The CDR3 is made up of 15 amino acids. The CDR3 bases are TGTGCCAGCAGCCTTATAGCCAATTCCAATGAAAAACTGTTTTTT. Its translation is CASSLIANSNEKLFF.

The chain combines TRBV4-3 with TRBJ1-5; no clear D. Trimming took 3 bases from V and 0 from J, leaving 6 bases between them. CDR1 and CDR2 (germline): LGHNA, YSLEER. The CDR3 is 14 amino acids. CDR3 DNA sequence: TGCGCCAGCAGCCAGGGCTATAGCAATCAGCCCCAGCATTTT. Translated, it gives CASSQGYSNQPQHF.

This chain connects TRBV7-8 to TRBJ1-2; TRBD1 matches 7 bases. CDR3 length equals 13 residues. Losses at the gene ends were 2 bases for V and 7 bases for J; bases not matched to a gene: 4. CDR1 SGHVS and CDR2 FQNEAQ come from the germline V gene. CDR3 nucleotide sequence: TGTGCCAGCAGCTTAAGGACAGGAACTGGCTACACCTTC. It codes for CASSLRTGTGYTF. Filled out from reference TRBV7-8 and TRBJ1-2, the complete variable domain reads GAGVSQSPRYKVAKRGQDVALRCDPISGHVSLFWYQQALGQGPEFLTYFQNEAQLDKSGLPSDRFFAERPEGSVSTLKIQRTQQEDSAVYLCASSLRTGTGYTFGSGTRLTVV.

The V call is TRBV2, the J call TRBJ2-5, with 7 bases matching TRBD1. Germline CDR1 is SNHLY and CDR2 is FYNNEI. CDR3 length: 13 residues. The ends lost 6 bases at V and 1 base at J; junction bases unmatched: 2. The CDR3 coding sequence is TGTGCCAGCAGCCGGGACAGCCAAGAGACCCAGTACTTC. This gives the protein CASSRDSQETQYF.

This clone was found a few times. The V and J genes are TRBV29-1 and TRBJ2-1; 9 nucleotides agree with TRBD1. In germline, CDR1 is SQVTM, CDR2 ANQGSEA. The V gene end was trimmed by 2 bases and the J gene end by 11 bases; junction bases not matched to a gene: 13. This CDR3 contains 15 residues. The CDR3 spells CSVEPGTGTLKQQFF. CDR3 nucleotide sequence: TGCAGCGTTGAACCCGGGACAGGGACCTTGAAACAGCAGTTCTTC.

This chain connects TRBV10-1 to TRBJ2-7, with D possibly being TRBD1 (6 bases). In germline, CDR1 is WNHNN, CDR2 SYGVQD (reference sequence). The CDR3 is 17 residues long. Trimming cost V 3 bases and J 3 bases, with 21 bases left between them. The CDR3 loop reads CASSDKTGLQPNYEQYF. Written as DNA, the CDR3 is TGCGCCAGCAGTGACAAAACAGGGCTACAACCGAACTACGAGCAGTACTTC.

The chain combines TRBV11-2 with TRBJ2-1, with TRBD1 matching over 11 bases. CDR3 size: 15 residues. Germline V gene sequence: CDR1 SGHAT, CDR2 FQNNGV. V lost 4 bases, J lost 2 bases, and 1 base stayed unmatched. CDR3 loop: CASSSGQGAYNEQFF. As DNA, the CDR3 is TGTGCCAGCAGCTCGGGACAGGGGGCCTACAATGAGCAGTTCTTC.

This clone appeared a few times. This sequence joins TRBV10-3 and TRBJ1-5, with 9 bases lining up with TRBD1. The CDR3 length is 14 residues. Germline CDR1 is ENHRY and CDR2 is SYGVKD. V shed 11 bases and J 4 bases; nucleotides not matched to a gene: 9. The CDR3 here is CAASDRGKNQPQHF. The CDR3 DNA reads TGTGCCGCCAGCGACAGGGGGAAAAATCAGCCCCAGCATTTT.

V usage is TRBV9 and J usage is TRBJ2-7; weak D call: TRBD2 (6 bases). The length of the CDR3 is 16 residues. Trimming took off 4 bases at V and 3 bases at J, with 20 bases between the two ends. CDR1 is SGDLS, CDR2 YYNGEE, per germline. The CDR3 nucleotides read TGTGCCAGCAGCCCTCACCTGGGGACTGGCGGCTACGAGCAGTACTTC. Translation gives CASSPHLGTGGYEQYF.

The chain is built from TRBV11-3 and TRBJ1-1, with TRBD1 matching over 8 bases. Trimming took 1 base from V and 4 from J; bases not matched to a gene: 14. Per germline, CDR1 SGHNT and CDR2 YENEEA. This CDR3 region has 18 residues. CDR3 bases: TGTGCCAGCAGCTTAGGTCTCGTTGACAGGGGCCGGGCCACTGAAGCTTTCTTT. Amino acid sequence: CASSLGLVDRGRATEAFF.

The genes are TRBV5-5 and TRBJ1-2; the D gene is possibly TRBD1 (6 bases). Germline lookup yields CDR1 SGHKS and CDR2 YYEKEE (reference sequence). The CDR3 extends over 16 amino acids. With 0 bases removed from V and 1 base from J, the gap between germline ends came to 13 bases. The CDR3 is CASSLGGQRSNYGYTF. DNA of the CDR3: TGTGCCAGCAGCTTGGGGGGACAAAGAAGTAACTATGGCTACACCTTC.

The chain combines TRBV11-2 with TRBJ2-7; 8 bases align to TRBD1. The trim removed 1 base at V and 3 bases at J, leaving 5 bases unmatched. The CDR3 contains 15 residues. In germline, CDR1 is SGHAT, CDR2 FQNNGV. The CDR3 protein is CASSLVQGGGYEQYF. In nucleotides, the CDR3 is TGTGCCAGCAGCTTAGTACAGGGGGGTGGCTACGAGCAGTACTTC.

Only a few counts were recorded for this clone. This chain links TRBV6-5 with TRBJ2-6, with D perhaps matching TRBD1 (5 bases). The CDR3 is 15 residues long. CDR1 is MNHEY, CDR2 SVGAGI, per germline. The V gene lost 5 bases and the J gene lost 1 base, with 9 bases spanning the gap. CDR3 coding DNA: TGTGCCAGCAGTCAAGACAGATCTGGGGCCAACGTCCTGACTTTC. It specifies CASSQDRSGANVLTF.

This clone occurred a few times. V and J are TRBV28 and TRBJ2-2; 7 bases match TRBD1. Unmatched junction bases numbered 4, after V lost 4 bases and J lost 5 bases. Per germline, CDR1 MDHEN and CDR2 SYDVKM. The CDR3 runs to 14 residues. In nucleotides, the CDR3 is TGTGCCAGCAGTTACAGGGGTAGTACCGGGGAGCTGTTTTTT. Translated: CASSYRGSTGELFF.

This chain uses TRBV2 with TRBJ1-6, with 9 nucleotides matching TRBD1. Germline V gene data show CDR1 as SNHLY and CDR2 as FYNNEI. V shed 8 bases, J shed 4 bases, and the junction held 6 bases outside the gene matches. The CDR3 runs 15 residues. This chain's CDR3 is CASSVTGGYNSPLHF. CDR3 DNA sequence: TGTGCCAGCTCCGTGACAGGGGGTTATAATTCACCCCTCCACTTT.

The chain links TRBV7-8 to TRBJ2-3, with 14 bases identical to TRBD2. Per the germline V gene, CDR1 is SGHVS and CDR2 is FQNEAQ. The CDR3 consists of 16 residues. V shed 5 bases and J 4 bases; nucleotides not matched to a gene: 5. The CDR3 spells CASSRMGLAGADTQYF. CDR3 nucleotides: TGTGCCAGCAGCCGCATGGGACTAGCGGGAGCAGATACGCAGTATTTT.

The chain recombines TRBV6-5 with TRBJ1-6; TRBD1 matches 7 bases. This CDR3 region has 15 residues. Germline lookup yields CDR1 MNHEY and CDR2 SVGAGI. J gave up 7 bases and V 4 bases, and 7 bases lay outside the gene matches. The CDR3 here is CASSLQGFLNSPLHF. The DNA of the CDR3 is TGTGCCAGCAGTTTACAGGGGTTCTTGAATTCACCCCTCCACTTT.